The clone carrying this T cell receptor (beta chain) has just one count. As processed by the authors: Estimated nucleated cell counts came from reference gene primer amplification. Produced via immunoSEQ multiplex PCR; TCRdb's table is partial and in-frame only. The DNA gave D and trimming, while V, J and clone size come from that table. This table has about 52,000 clones, roughly 86% appearing once. The germline V gene has CDR1 SGDLS and CDR2 YYNGEE. Trimming removed 4 bases from V and 10 bases from J, with 15 bases in between. The CDR3 has 13 amino acids. The entry originates in a study of blood T cell repertoires in COVID-19. The wider study: Acute and convalescent COVID-19 specimens originated in the United States, Italy and Spain. From T cells, B-cell-depleted T cells, or PBMCs came the material, which was cDNA or gDNA.

The material sequenced was peripheral blood. The chain employs TRBV9 and TRBJ2-1; possibly TRBD2 for D (5 bases). This clonotype was sampled from a man older than 75 with active or convalescent COVID-19. CDR3 nucleotides: TGTGCCAGCAGCACGAACGAGGGAAGGGAGCAGTTCTTC. Translation gives CASSTNEGREQFF.